The T cell receptor beta chain under discussion was sequenced for a study of blood T cell repertoires in COVID-19. In the study overall: Specimens from acute and convalescent COVID-19 originated in the United States, Italy and Spain. Sample material is recorded as cDNA or gDNA derived from T cells, B-cell-depleted T cells, or PBMCs.

Original handling: Scientists estimated how many nucleated cells there were by amplifying reference gene primers. Here immunoSEQ multiplex PCR was the method, and the copy in TCRdb shows in-frame clones only, minus some. Clone size and the V and J calls come from that table; the DNA yielded D and trimming. The profile shows over 95,000 clones, roughly 80% of them singletons. CDR3 length equals 15 residues. Germline V gene sequence: CDR1 SGHTA, CDR2 FQGTGA. V dropped 1 base and J dropped 6 bases, with 10 bases sitting between them. This chain connects TRBV7-3 to TRBJ1-6; no clear D gene. Sequenced input: peripheral blood. This receptor was taken from a human donor in a cohort sampled during active COVID-19. Written as DNA, the CDR3 is TGTGCCAGCAGCTTAAGTCAACAGCCTAATTCACCCCTCCACTTT. Translated: CASSLSQQPNSPLHF. The full variable domain, completed using reference TRBV7-3 and TRBJ1-6, is GAGVSQTPSNKVTEKGKYVELRCDPISGHTALYWYRQSLGQGPEFLIYFQGTGAADDSGLPNDRFFAVRPEGSVSTLKIQRTERGDSAVYLCASSLSQQPNSPLHFGNGTRLTVT.